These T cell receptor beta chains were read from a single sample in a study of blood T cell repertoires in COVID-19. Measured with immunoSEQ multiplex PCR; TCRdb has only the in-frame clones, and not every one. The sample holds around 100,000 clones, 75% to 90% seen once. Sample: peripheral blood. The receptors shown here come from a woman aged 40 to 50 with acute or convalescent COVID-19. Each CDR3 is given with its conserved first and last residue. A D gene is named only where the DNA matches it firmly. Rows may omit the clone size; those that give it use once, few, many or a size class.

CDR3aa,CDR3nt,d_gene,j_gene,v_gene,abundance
CASSLEAGAKEKLFF,TGCGCCAGCAGCTTGGAGGCAGGGGCGAAAGAAAAACTGTTTTTT,-,TRBJ1-4,TRBV5-1,-
CASSSQATDRGRDTQYF,TGTGCCAGCAGCTCCCAAGCAACCGACAGGGGGAGGGATACGCAGTATTTT,TRBD1,TRBJ2-3,TRBV7-9,-
CASSRGRPQETQYF,TGTGCCAGCAGTAGAGGGAGACCCCAAGAGACCCAGTACTTC,-,TRBJ2-5,TRBV6-5,-
CASSPGTGRVYIQYF,TGCGCCAGCAGTCCCGGGACAGGGAGGGTGTACATTCAGTACTTC,TRBD1,TRBJ2-4,TRBV5-1,-
CASSQGLRGGSYNEQFF,TGTGCCAGCAGCCAAGGGTTGCGGGGGGGCTCCTACAATGAGCAGTTCTTC,TRBD2,TRBJ2-1,TRBV3-1/TRBV3-2,-
CASTPKGGRYGYTF,TGTGCCAGCACCCCGAAAGGGGGAAGGTATGGCTACACCTTC,-,TRBJ1-2,TRBV5-4,-
CATSSKTGSYNEQFF,TGTGCCACCAGCAGTAAGACAGGGAGCTACAATGAGCAGTTCTTC,TRBD1,TRBJ2-1,TRBV15,-
CASSQDRYREGGYTF,TGCGCCAGCAGCCAAGATAGATACAGGGAGGGTGGCTACACCTTC,-,TRBJ1-2,TRBV4-1,-
CASRELAGLFNEQFF,TGTGCCAGTAGGGAACTAGCGGGGCTGTTCAATGAGCAGTTCTTC,TRBD2,TRBJ2-1,TRBV19,-
CASRFPGQGNYGYTF,TGTGCCAGCAGGTTCCCGGGACAGGGGAACTATGGCTACACCTTC,TRBD1,TRBJ1-2,TRBV7-9,-
CASSRATEAFF,TGCGCCAGCAGTCGCGCCACTGAAGCTTTCTTT,-,TRBJ1-1,TRBV23-1,-
CASSQEAGRVDYGYTF,TGCGCCAGCAGCCAAGAAGCCGGCAGGGTTGACTATGGCTACACCTTC,-,TRBJ1-2,TRBV4-1,-
CASSAGQGNQPQHF,TGCGCCAGCAGCGCCGGACAGGGCAATCAGCCCCAGCATTTT,TRBD1,TRBJ1-5,TRBV5-1,-
CASRGGSSGNTIYF,TGTGCCAGCAGGGGCGGGAGCTCTGGAAACACCATATATTTT,-,TRBJ1-3,TRBV2,-
CASSQDGAGSSYEQYF,TGTGCCAGCAGCCAAGATGGAGCGGGTAGCTCCTACGAGCAGTACTTC,-,TRBJ2-7,TRBV3-1/TRBV3-2,-
CASSQVSLGGNTGELFF,TGTGCCAGCAGCCAAGTTTCGTTAGGGGGAAACACCGGGGAGCTGTTTTTT,-,TRBJ2-2,TRBV3-1/TRBV3-2,-
CASSPNRNADRARGSPLHF,TGTGCCAGCAGTCCAAACCGGAACGCGGACAGGGCCCGCGGTTCACCCCTCCACTTT,TRBD1,TRBJ1-6,TRBV6-6,-
CASRLAGTDTQYF,TGTGCCAGCCGGCTAGCGGGGACAGATACGCAGTATTTT,TRBD2,TRBJ2-3,TRBV12-3/TRBV12-4,-
CASSPTSGGSSYNEQFF,TGTGCCAGCAGCCCGACTAGCGGGGGTAGCTCCTACAATGAGCAGTTCTTC,TRBD2,TRBJ2-1,TRBV3-1/TRBV3-2,-
CAISQDFGNEQFF,TGTGCCATCAGTCAAGACTTCGGGAATGAGCAGTTCTTC,-,TRBJ2-1,TRBV10-3,once
CASSPTDSSYNSPLHF,TGTGCCAGCAGTCCGACAGATAGCTCCTATAATTCACCCCTCCACTTT,-,TRBJ1-6,TRBV6-2/TRBV6-3,-
CASSLTRGNGLFF,TGTGCCAGCAGCCTCACCAGGGGGAACGGACTGTTTTTT,TRBD1,TRBJ1-4,TRBV3-1/TRBV3-2,-
CASSVGQGWEGYTF,TGTGCCAGCAGCGTCGGACAGGGCTGGGAAGGCTACACCTTC,TRBD1,TRBJ1-2,TRBV9,-
CASSQDTGMAGNTIYF,TGTGCCAGCAGCCAAGATACAGGGATGGCAGGAAACACCATATATTTT,-,TRBJ1-3,TRBV3-1/TRBV3-2,-
CASSSAWGGSGGAYEQYF,TGTGCCAGCAGCTCAGCGTGGGGAGGCAGCGGGGGCGCCTACGAGCAGTACTTC,TRBD2,TRBJ2-7,TRBV3-1/TRBV3-2,-
CASSLGVRGRIEKLFF,TGCGCCAGCAGCTTGGGGGTCAGGGGGCGTATTGAAAAACTGTTTTTT,TRBD1,TRBJ1-4,TRBV5-1,-
CSASVGGANYGYTF,TGCAGTGCTAGTGTTGGGGGGGCCAACTATGGCTACACCTTC,-,TRBJ1-2,TRBV20-1,-